This TCR beta chain was identified in a study of blood T cell repertoires in COVID-19. About the study: The United States, Italy and Spain provided the acute and convalescent COVID-19 samples. Sample material is recorded as cDNA or gDNA derived from T cells, B-cell-depleted T cells, or PBMCs.

V lost 0 bases to trimming and J lost 3 bases; unmatched junction nucleotides: 5. The CDR3 extends over 15 amino acids. Germline lookup yields CDR1 SGHTA and CDR2 FQGNSA. Original processing methods: The assay estimated nucleated cells by amplifying reference gene primers. Here immunoSEQ multiplex PCR was the method, and the copy in TCRdb shows in-frame clones only, minus some. The V and J calls and clone size were taken over from that table, and D and trimming were inferred from the DNA. Among about 100,000 clones, around 85% were seen once, and the ten largest hold 9.5% to 15%. This receptor was taken from a human donor in a cohort sampled during active COVID-19. The gene calls are TRBV7-2 and TRBJ2-7, with TRBD2 matching over 7 bases. Sequenced: peripheral blood. The DNA for the CDR3 is TGTGCCAGCAGCTTAGCGGCTCGGGACTACTACGAGCAGTACTTC. Its protein product is CASSLAARDYYEQYF.